These T cell receptor beta chains were read from a single sample in a study of Tregs in tolerant kidney transplant recipients. TCRdb keeps only in-frame clones here, not all; method: immunoSEQ multiplex PCR. The table has approximately 75,000 clones, 85% to 95% seen once. The sample in question was Tregs from blood, obtained before the transplant. Receptors originate from a human donor who received a combined kidney and bone marrow transplant. Each CDR3 is given with its conserved first and last residue. A D gene is named only where the DNA matches it firmly. Where a row states a size, it is once, few, many or the class of an expanded clone; other rows omit it.

clone size,D gene,CDR3 length,V gene,J gene,CDR3 DNA,CDR3 protein
.,.,13,TRBV13,TRBJ1-1,TGTGCCAGCAGCTTTCGAGAGAACACTGAAGCTTTCTTT,CASSFRENTEAFF
.,.,14,TRBV11-2,TRBJ1-4,TGTGCCAGCAGCTTAGGGCAGGGATTTGAAAAACTGTTTTTT,CASSLGQGFEKLFF
few,TRBD1,14,TRBV6-6,TRBJ1-1,TGTGCCAGCAGCGGGACAGGGAGGAACACTGAAGCTTTCTTT,CASSGTGRNTEAFF
.,.,14,TRBV18,TRBJ2-5,TGTGCCAGCTCACCACCTCATTTGCTAGAGACCCAGTACTTC,CASSPPHLLETQYF
.,.,14,TRBV29-1,TRBJ2-6,TGCAGCGTTGAACGGGAAACTGGGGCCAACGTCCTGACTTTC,CSVERETGANVLTF
.,.,15,TRBV19,TRBJ1-1,TGTGCCAGTAGTATAGTCTCGGCGGGAATACCTGAAGCTTTCTTT,CASSIVSAGIPEAFF
.,.,14,TRBV6-5,TRBJ2-5,TGTGCCAGCAGCTTCGACCGGGGTGGGGAGACCCAGTACTTC,CASSFDRGGETQYF
.,.,12,TRBV7-2,TRBJ2-5,TGTGCCAGCAGCCCGATCCCAGAGACCCAGTACTTC,CASSPIPETQYF
.,TRBD1,14,TRBV4-1,TRBJ1-4,TGCGCCAGCAGCCAGAGGGGGCGCGGTGAAAAACTGTTTTTT,CASSQRGRGEKLFF
.,TRBD2,16,TRBV5-1,TRBJ2-1,TGCGCCAGCAGCCCGGGGACTAGCGGGAGTTACTATGAGCAGTTCTTC,CASSPGTSGSYYEQFF
.,.,16,TRBV4-1,TRBJ1-2,TGCGCCAGCAGCCGAACTCTCTCACAGGGTAACTATGGCTACACCTTC,CASSRTLSQGNYGYTF
.,.,15,TRBV5-1,TRBJ2-1,TGCGCCAGCAGCTTGGAGGCGGAGATTCGAAATGAGCAGTTCTTC,CASSLEAEIRNEQFF
.,.,18,TRBV4-2,TRBJ2-6,TGTGCCAGCAGCCAAGATTCAACCAGGGTTTTTGGGGCCAACGTCCTGACTTTC,CASSQDSTRVFGANVLTF
.,.,11,TRBV20-1,TRBJ2-1,TGCAGTGCATCCGCGGACAGTGAGCAGTTCTTC,CSASADSEQFF
.,.,13,TRBV19,TRBJ2-4,TGTGCCAGTAGTCGGGACCCTTGGAACATTCAGTACTTC,CASSRDPWNIQYF
.,.,18,TRBV6-7,TRBJ2-5,TGTGCCAGCAGTTTGTTTGAAGAACAGGGAATCGATTGGGAGACCCAGTACTTC,CASSLFEEQGIDWETQYF
.,TRBD1,15,TRBV5-4,TRBJ2-2,TGTGCCAGCAGCCGTGACAGGGCGGGCACCGGGGAGCTGTTTTTT,CASSRDRAGTGELFF
.,.,13,TRBV5-5,TRBJ1-2,TGTGCCAGCAGCTCGGTACAGAACATTGCCTACACCTTC,CASSSVQNIAYTF
.,.,14,TRBV6-6,TRBJ2-7,TGTGCCAGCCGATATACCCGGGACGGCTACGAGCAGTACTTC,CASRYTRDGYEQYF
.,.,12,TRBV5-1,TRBJ2-3,TGCGCCAGCAGCTTTTCCAGGGATACGCAGTATTTT,CASSFSRDTQYF
.,.,12,TRBV7-2,TRBJ1-2,TGTGCCAGCAGCTTATCGAAGGTTCGTTTTGCCTTC,CASSLSKVRFAF
.,.,13,TRBV9,TRBJ1-1,TGTGCCAGCAGCAAGGGCAGGGACACTGAAGCTTTCTTT,CASSKGRDTEAFF
.,TRBD2,18,TRBV19,TRBJ2-4,TGTGCCAGTAGTACGGGACTAGCGGGAGGGCCCGGCAAAAACATTCAGTACTTC,CASSTGLAGGPGKNIQYF
.,.,12,TRBV2,TRBJ2-7,TGTGCCAGCGGGGGCTTCTCCTACGAGCAGTACTTC,CASGGFSYEQYF
.,TRBD1,15,TRBV5-1,TRBJ2-2,TGCGCCAGCAGCCTTACACAGGGGAGTGCCGGGGAGCTGTTTTTT,CASSLTQGSAGELFF
.,TRBD1,15,TRBV7-2,TRBJ2-7,TGTGCCAGCAGCTTTGTGGGACAGGGGGCATCCGAGCAGTACTTC,CASSFVGQGASEQYF
.,TRBD1,14,TRBV5-1,TRBJ2-7,TGCGCCAGCAGCTTGGACGGGACAGTGTACGAGCAGTACTTC,CASSLDGTVYEQYF
.,.,16,TRBV23-1,TRBJ2-7,TGCGCCAGCACCCTTAGAATGCGGGACAACTCCTACGAGCAGTACTTC,CASTLRMRDNSYEQYF
.,.,11,TRBV30,TRBJ2-5,TGTGCCTGGGAAGGAACGGAGACCCAGTACTTC,CAWEGTETQYF
.,.,14,TRBV6-4,TRBJ2-1,TGTGCCAGCAGTGACCAGGCGGGGATTAATGAGCAGTTCTTC,CASSDQAGINEQFF
once,TRBD1,14,TRBV2,TRBJ1-5,TGTGCCAGCGGGGGGACAGGGCAAGTCAAGCCCCAGCATTTT,CASGGTGQVKPQHF
.,.,14,TRBV27,TRBJ1-4,TGTGCCAGCAGTTTAGCCGGGGCTAATGAAAAACTGTTTTTT,CASSLAGANEKLFF
.,.,11,TRBV2,TRBJ2-5,TGTGCCAGCAGGTTTCAAGAGACCCAGTACTTC,CASRFQETQYF
.,.,11,TRBV6-1,TRBJ2-7,TGTGCCAGCAGTTACGTAGCGCAGCAGTACTTC,CASSYVAQQYF
few,.,14,TRBV10-1,TRBJ2-7,TGCGCCAGCAGTGACGGGGACAACTCCTACGAGCAGTACTTC,CASSDGDNSYEQYF
.,.,17,TRBV5-1,TRBJ2-2,TGCGCCAGCAGCTTGGAATTCGTGCGGACTCACACCGGGGAGCTGTTTTTT,CASSLEFVRTHTGELFF
.,.,16,TRBV28,TRBJ2-3,TGTGCCAGCAGTTCTCCACGCTCCATCCCCCCAGATACGCAGTATTTT,CASSSPRSIPPDTQYF
.,.,13,TRBV6-5,TRBJ2-7,TGTGCCAGCAGTCGGACAGACAGCTACGAGCAGTACTTC,CASSRTDSYEQYF
.,.,13,TRBV28,TRBJ2-3,TGTGCCAGCAGTTACCGTCTAGGAGATACGCAGTATTTT,CASSYRLGDTQYF
.,.,17,TRBV7-2,TRBJ2-1,TGTGCCAGCAGCTTACAGGGAACCGGACTAAGTTACAATGAGCAGTTCTTC,CASSLQGTGLSYNEQFF
.,TRBD2,16,TRBV19,TRBJ2-3,TGTGCCAGTAGTATAGATGGCGGGGGGTTCACAGATACGCAGTATTTT,CASSIDGGGFTDTQYF
.,.,14,TRBV4-1,TRBJ1-5,TGCGCCAGCAGCCCGCAGGGGCTCCTCCCGGCCCAGCATTTT,CASSPQGLLPAQHF
.,.,12,TRBV2,TRBJ2-7,TGTGCCAGCAGTGACCGGAGGGGGGAGCAGTACTTC,CASSDRRGEQYF
.,.,12,TRBV30,TRBJ1-1,TGTGCCTCGACGCAGGGGAACACTGAAGCTTTCTTT,CASTQGNTEAFF
.,TRBD1,16,TRBV5-1,TRBJ2-1,TGCGCCAGCAGCTTCCGTCCCGGGACAGGGTTGGATGAGCAGTTCTTC,CASSFRPGTGLDEQFF
.,.,14,TRBV7-9,TRBJ1-2,TGTGCCAGCAGCCGTCTAGACAGCAACTATGGCTACACCTTC,CASSRLDSNYGYTF
.,.,12,TRBV30,TRBJ1-5,TGTGCCTGGAGTGTATTGGATCAGCCCCAGCATTTT,CAWSVLDQPQHF